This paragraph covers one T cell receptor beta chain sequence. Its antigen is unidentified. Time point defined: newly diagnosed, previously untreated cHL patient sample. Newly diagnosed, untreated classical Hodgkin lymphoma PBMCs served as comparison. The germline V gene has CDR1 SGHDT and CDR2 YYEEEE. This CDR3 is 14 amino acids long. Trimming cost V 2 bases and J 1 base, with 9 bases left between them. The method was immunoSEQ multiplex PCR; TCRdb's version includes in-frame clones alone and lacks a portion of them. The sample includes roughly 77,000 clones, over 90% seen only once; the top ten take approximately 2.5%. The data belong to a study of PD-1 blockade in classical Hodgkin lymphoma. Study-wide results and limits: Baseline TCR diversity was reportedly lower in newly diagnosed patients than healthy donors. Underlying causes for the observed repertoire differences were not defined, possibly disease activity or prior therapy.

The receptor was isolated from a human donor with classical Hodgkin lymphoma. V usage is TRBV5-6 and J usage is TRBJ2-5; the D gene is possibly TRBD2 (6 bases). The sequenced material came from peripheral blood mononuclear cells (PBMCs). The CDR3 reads CASSLWRVQETQYF. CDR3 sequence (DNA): TGTGCCAGCAGCTTATGGAGGGTCCAAGAGACCCAGTACTTC.